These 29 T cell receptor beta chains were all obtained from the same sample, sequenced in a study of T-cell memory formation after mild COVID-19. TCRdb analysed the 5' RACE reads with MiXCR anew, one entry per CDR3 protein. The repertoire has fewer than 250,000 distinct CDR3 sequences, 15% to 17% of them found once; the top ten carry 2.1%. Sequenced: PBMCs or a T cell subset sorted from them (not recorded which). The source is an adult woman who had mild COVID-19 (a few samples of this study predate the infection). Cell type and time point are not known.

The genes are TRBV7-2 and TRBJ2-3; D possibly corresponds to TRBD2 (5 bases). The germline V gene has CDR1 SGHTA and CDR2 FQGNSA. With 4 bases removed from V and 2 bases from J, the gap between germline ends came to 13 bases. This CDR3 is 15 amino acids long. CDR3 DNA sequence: TGTGCCAGCAGCTCAACTAGGATCTTCACAGATACGCAGTATTTT. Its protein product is CASSSTRIFTDTQYF.

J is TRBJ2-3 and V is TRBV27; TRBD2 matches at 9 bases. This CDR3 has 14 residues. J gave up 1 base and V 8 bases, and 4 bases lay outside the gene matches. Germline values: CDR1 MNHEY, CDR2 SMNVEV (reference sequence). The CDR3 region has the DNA TGTGCCAGCTCTAGCGGGGTGCGCACAGATACGCAGTATTTT. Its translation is CASSSGVRTDTQYF.

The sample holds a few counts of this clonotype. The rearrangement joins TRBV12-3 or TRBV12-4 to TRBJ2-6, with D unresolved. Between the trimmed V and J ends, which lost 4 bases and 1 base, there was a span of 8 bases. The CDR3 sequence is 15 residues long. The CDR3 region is CASSSQASGANVLTF. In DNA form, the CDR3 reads TGTGCCAGCAGTTCTCAGGCTTCTGGGGCCAACGTCCTGACTTTC.

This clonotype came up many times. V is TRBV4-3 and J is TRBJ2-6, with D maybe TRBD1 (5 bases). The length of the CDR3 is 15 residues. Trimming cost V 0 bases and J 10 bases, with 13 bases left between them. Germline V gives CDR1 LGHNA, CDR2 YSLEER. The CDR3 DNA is TGCGCCAGCAGCCAAGATTGGGCCAAGGGGAACGTCCTGACTTTC. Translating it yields CASSQDWAKGNVLTF.

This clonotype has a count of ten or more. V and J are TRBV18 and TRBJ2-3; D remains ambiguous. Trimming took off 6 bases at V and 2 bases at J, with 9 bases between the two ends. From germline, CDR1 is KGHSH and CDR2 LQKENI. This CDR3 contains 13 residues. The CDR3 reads CASSPRTTDTQYF. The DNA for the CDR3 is TGTGCCAGCTCCCCTCGGACCACAGATACGCAGTATTTT.

CDR3 DNA: TGTGCCACCAGTGAGTGGGACGGCCGAATGCAAGAGACCCAGTACTTC. Translation gives CATSEWDGRMQETQYF. This chain links TRBV24-1 with TRBJ2-5; possibly TRBD1 or TRBD2 for D (5 bases each). The CDR3 totals 16 residues. The germline V and J ends were trimmed by 4 bases and 2 bases, with 16 bases remaining between them. Germline CDR1 reads KGHDR; CDR2 reads SFDVKD.

DNA for the CDR3: TGTGCCAGCAGCATAACTAACGGCCCCGGGGAGCTGTTTTTT. It is translated as CASSITNGPGELFF. This chain connects TRBV6-6 to TRBJ2-2; D remains ambiguous. V shed 6 bases and J shed 6 bases, with 14 bases lying between them. Looked up from germline, CDR1 is MNHNY and CDR2 is SVGAGI (reference sequence). CDR3 size: 14 residues.

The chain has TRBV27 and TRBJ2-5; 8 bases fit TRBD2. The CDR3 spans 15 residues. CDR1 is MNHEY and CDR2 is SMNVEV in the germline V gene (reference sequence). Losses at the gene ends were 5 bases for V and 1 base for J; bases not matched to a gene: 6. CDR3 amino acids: CASSPGLGVQETQYF. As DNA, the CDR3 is TGTGCCAGCAGTCCGGGACTAGGGGTCCAAGAGACCCAGTACTTC.

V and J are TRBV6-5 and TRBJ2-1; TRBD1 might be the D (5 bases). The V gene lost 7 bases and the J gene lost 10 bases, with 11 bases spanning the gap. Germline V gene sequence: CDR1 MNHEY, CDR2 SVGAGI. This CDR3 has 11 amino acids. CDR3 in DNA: TGTGCCAGCATGGTTTCAGGGGAGCAGTTCTTC. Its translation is CASMVSGEQFF.

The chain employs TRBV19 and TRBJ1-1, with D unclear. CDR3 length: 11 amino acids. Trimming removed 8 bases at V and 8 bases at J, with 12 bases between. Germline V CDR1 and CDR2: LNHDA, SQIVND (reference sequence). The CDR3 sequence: CASVTAFEAFF. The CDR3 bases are TGTGCCAGTGTGACGGCCTTCGAAGCTTTCTTT.

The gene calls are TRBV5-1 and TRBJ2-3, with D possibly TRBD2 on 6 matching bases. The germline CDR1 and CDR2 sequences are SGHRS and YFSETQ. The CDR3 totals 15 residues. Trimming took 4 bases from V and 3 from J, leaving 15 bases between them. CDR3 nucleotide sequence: TGCGCCAGCAGCCCCGCGGTGGGGGGAACAGATACGCAGTATTTT. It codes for CASSPAVGGTDTQYF.

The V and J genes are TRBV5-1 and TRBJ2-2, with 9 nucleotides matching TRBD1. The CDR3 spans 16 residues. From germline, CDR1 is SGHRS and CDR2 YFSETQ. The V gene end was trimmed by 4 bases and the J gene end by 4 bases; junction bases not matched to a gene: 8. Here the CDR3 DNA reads TGCGCCAGCAGCCCGCGGACAGGGGATGGCACCGGGGAGCTGTTTTTT. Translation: CASSPRTGDGTGELFF.

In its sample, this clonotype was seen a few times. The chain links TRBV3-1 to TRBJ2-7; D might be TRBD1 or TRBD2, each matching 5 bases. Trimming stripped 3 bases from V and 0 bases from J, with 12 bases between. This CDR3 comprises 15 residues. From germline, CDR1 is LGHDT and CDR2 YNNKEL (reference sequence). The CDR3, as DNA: TGTGCCAGCAGCCACCCCGCCGGGGCCTCCTACGAGCAGTACTTC. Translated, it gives CASSHPAGASYEQYF.

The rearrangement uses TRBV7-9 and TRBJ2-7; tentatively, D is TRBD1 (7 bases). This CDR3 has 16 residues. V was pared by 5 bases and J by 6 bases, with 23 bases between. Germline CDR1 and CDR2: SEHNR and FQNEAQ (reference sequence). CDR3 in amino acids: CASSPEVTGRLFEQYF. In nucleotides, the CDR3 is TGTGCCAGCAGCCCTGAAGTGACAGGGAGGTTGTTCGAGCAGTACTTC.

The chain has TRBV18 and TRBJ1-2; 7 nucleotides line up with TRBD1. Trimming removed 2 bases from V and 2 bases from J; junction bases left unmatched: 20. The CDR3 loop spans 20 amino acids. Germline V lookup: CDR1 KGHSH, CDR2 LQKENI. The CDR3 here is CASSPIPTTGTSTSNYGYTF. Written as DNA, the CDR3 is TGTGCCAGCTCACCAATCCCAACGACAGGGACAAGTACCTCGAACTATGGCTACACCTTC.

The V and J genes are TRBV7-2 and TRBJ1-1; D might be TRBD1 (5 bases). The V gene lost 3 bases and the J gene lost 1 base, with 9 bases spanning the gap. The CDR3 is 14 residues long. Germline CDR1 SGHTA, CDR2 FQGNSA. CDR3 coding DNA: TGTGCCAGCAGCTTTTTCGGGGCGAACACTGAAGCTTTCTTT. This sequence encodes CASSFFGANTEAFF.

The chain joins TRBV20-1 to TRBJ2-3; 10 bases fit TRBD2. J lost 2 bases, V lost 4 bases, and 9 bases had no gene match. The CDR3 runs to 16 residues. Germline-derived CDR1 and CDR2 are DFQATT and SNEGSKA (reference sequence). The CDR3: CSATVSSGGDTDTQYF. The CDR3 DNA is TGCAGTGCTACGGTCTCTAGCGGGGGTGACACAGATACGCAGTATTTT.

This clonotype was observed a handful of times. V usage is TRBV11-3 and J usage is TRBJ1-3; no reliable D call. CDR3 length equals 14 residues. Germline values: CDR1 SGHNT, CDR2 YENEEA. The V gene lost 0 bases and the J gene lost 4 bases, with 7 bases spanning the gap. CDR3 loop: CASSLETGGNTIYF. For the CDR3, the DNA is TGTGCCAGCAGCTTAGAAACGGGAGGAAACACCATATATTTT.

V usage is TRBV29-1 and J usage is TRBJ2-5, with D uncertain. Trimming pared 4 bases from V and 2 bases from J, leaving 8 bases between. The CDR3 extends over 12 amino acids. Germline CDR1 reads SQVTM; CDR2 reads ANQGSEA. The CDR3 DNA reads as TGCAGCGTTGCTTGGCTTCAAGAGACCCAGTACTTC. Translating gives CSVAWLQETQYF. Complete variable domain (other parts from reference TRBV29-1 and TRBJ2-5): SAVISQKPSRDICQRGTSLTIQCQVDSQVTMMFWYRQQPGQSLTLIATANQGSEATYESGFVIDKFPISRPNLTFSTLTVSNMSPEDSSIYLCSVAWLQETQYFGPGTRLLVL.

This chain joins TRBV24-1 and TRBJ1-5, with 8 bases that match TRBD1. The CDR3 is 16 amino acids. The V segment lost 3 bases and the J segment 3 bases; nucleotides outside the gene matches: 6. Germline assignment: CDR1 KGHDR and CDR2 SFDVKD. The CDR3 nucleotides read TGTGCCACCAGTGATCCCGGGACAGGCCTCAATCAGCCCCAGCATTTT. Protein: CATSDPGTGLNQPQHF.

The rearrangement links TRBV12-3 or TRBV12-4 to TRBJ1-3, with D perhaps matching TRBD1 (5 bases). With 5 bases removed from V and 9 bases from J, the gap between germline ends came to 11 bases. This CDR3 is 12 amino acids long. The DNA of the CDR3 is TGTGCCAGCAGTGGGTGGGGGAGCACCATATATTTT. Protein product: CASSGWGSTIYF.

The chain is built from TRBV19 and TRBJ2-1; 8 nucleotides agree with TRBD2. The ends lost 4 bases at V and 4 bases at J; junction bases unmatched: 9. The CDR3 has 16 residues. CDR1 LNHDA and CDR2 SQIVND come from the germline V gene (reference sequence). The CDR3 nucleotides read TGTGCCAGTAGTAGGACTAGCTCGTACCCTTACAATGAGCAGTTCTTC. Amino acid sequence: CASSRTSSYPYNEQFF.

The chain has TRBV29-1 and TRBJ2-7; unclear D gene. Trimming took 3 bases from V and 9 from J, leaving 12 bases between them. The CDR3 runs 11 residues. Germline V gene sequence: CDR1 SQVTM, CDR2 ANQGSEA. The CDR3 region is CSVDFLGGQYF. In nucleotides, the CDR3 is TGCAGCGTTGATTTCCTCGGTGGGCAGTACTTC.

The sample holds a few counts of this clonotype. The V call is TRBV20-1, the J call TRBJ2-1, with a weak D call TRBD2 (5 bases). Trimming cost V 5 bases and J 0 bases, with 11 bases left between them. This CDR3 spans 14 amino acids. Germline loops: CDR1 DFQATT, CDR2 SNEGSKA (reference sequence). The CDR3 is CSALLGGSYNEQFF. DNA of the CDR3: TGCAGTGCTCTTCTTGGAGGCTCCTACAATGAGCAGTTCTTC.

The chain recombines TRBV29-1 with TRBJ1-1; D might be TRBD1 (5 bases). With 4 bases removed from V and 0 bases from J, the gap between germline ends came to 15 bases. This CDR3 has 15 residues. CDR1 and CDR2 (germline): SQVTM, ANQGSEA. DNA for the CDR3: TGCAGCGTTGCCCCCACCGGGACGGTGAACACTGAAGCTTTCTTT. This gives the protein CSVAPTGTVNTEAFF.

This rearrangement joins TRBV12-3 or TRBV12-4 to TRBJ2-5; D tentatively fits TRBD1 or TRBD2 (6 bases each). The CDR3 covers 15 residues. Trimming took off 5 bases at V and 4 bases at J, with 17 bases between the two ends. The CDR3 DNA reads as TGTGCCAGCAGTGATTTAGCGGTAGGGGGAGAGACCCAGTACTTC. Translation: CASSDLAVGGETQYF.

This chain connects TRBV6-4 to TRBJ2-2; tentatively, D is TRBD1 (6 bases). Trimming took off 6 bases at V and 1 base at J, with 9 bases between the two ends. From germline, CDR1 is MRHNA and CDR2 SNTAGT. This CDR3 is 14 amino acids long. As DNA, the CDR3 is TGTGCCAGCAGCCACAGGGTGAACACCGGGGAGCTGTTTTTT. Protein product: CASSHRVNTGELFF.

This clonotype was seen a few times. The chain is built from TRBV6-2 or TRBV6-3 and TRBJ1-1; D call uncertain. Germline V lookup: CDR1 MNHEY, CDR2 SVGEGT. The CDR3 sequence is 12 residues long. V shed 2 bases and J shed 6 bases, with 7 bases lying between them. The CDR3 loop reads CASSYPPPEAFF. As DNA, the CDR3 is TGTGCCAGCAGTTACCCTCCACCTGAAGCTTTCTTT.

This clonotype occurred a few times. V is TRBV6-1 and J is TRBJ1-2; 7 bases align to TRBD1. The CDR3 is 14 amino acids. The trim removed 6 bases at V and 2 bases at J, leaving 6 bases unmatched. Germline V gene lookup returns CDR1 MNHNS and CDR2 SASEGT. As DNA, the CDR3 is TGTGCCAGCAGAGTCCAACAGGGGAACTATGGCTACACCTTC. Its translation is CASRVQQGNYGYTF.